The subject of this entry is one T cell receptor beta chain. This sample stems from a study of shared clonotypes between healthy human individuals. Deep-level running was used for the assay. This table comes from immunoSEQ multiplex PCR, and its TCRdb copy is limited to in-frame clones, with some not included. The data contain 2 million to 2.5 million clones, around 93% of them singletons. The split of CD4+ cells yielded CD45RA+ naive and CD45RA-negative memory subsets. Trimming left V 3 bases short and J 1 base short, with 10 bases between. CDR1 and CDR2 from the germline V gene are GTSNPN and SVGIG (reference sequence). The CDR3 runs 13 residues.

V and J are TRBV30 and TRBJ2-7; D may be TRBD1 (6 bases). What was sequenced was naive CD4+ T cells from PBMCs. Subset defined: CD45RA+ positively selected. This TCR was recovered from a young man in good health. Some clones in this sample may be carry-over from other donors' samples. This CDR3 reads CAWSGDRSYEQYF. Written as DNA, the CDR3 is TGTGCCTGGAGCGGAGACAGGTCCTACGAGCAGTACTTC.